A single sample gave rise to the 10 T cell receptor beta chains below, sequenced in a study of shared clonotypes between healthy human individuals. Here immunoSEQ multiplex PCR was the method, and the copy in TCRdb shows in-frame clones only, minus some. Of 2 million to 2.5 million clones in the sample, roughly 92% were seen once. Sample: naive CD4+ T cells from PBMCs. Specified subset: CD45RA+ positively selected. The source of these receptors is a young man in good health. Some clones in this sample may be carry-over from other donors' samples.

Worth noting for this clone: Germline is not matched at one junction end, which may reflect a read error. The chain recombines TRBV4-1 with TRBJ2-7, with no clear D. The CDR3 spans 15 residues. Germline CDR1 is MGHRA and CDR2 is YSYEKL. The CDR3 nucleotides are TGCGCCGGCAGCCAAGTATTCGCAGTAACCTACGAGCAGTACTTC. This sequence encodes CAGSQVFAVTYEQYF.

Comment on this clone: Distinct nucleotide sequences in the sample also encode this CDR3. The V and J genes are TRBV18 and TRBJ2-2; D ambiguous. CDR3 length equals 15 residues. V was trimmed by 1 base and J by 0 bases, leaving 6 bases between them. Germline loops: CDR1 KGHSH, CDR2 LQKENI. This CDR3 is CASSPQGANTGELFF. DNA of the CDR3: TGTGCCAGCTCACCACAGGGTGCGAACACCGGGGAGCTGTTTTTT.

This chain connects TRBV11-3 to TRBJ2-2; 9 bases fit TRBD2. Per germline, CDR1 SGHNT and CDR2 YENEEA. Trimming took 4 bases from V and 6 from J; bases not matched to a gene: 9. CDR3 length: 16 residues. The CDR3, as DNA: TGTGCCAGCAGCTCCTTAAGCGGGAGGTGGGCCGGGGAGCTGTTTTTT. As protein: CASSSLSGRWAGELFF. Filled out from reference TRBV11-3 and TRBJ2-2, the complete variable domain reads EAGVVQSPRYKIIEKKQPVAFWCNPISGHNTLYWYLQNLGQGPELLIRYENEEAVDDSQLPKDRFSAERLKGVDSTLKIQPAELGDSAVYLCASSSLSGRWAGELFFGEGSRLTVL.

This clone appeared a single time. The chain has TRBV5-1 and TRBJ2-2; 9 positions agree with TRBD1. Germline lookup yields CDR1 SGHRS and CDR2 YFSETQ. The CDR3 covers 17 residues. Trimming at V came to 0 bases and at J to 3 bases, leaving 6 bases not matched to a gene. In DNA form, the CDR3 reads TGCGCCAGCAGCTTGGCCCCACGGACAGGGGACACCGGGGAGCTGTTTTTT. Translated: CASSLAPRTGDTGELFF.

The V call is TRBV11-1, the J call TRBJ2-1; D may be TRBD2 (5 bases). V dropped 4 bases and J dropped 4 bases, with 11 bases sitting between them. CDR1 and CDR2 (germline): SGHAT, FQDESV (reference sequence). The CDR3 extends over 14 amino acids. CDR3 coding DNA: TGTGCCAGCAGCTCAAACGAGGGTTACAATGAGCAGTTCTTC. As protein: CASSSNEGYNEQFF.

V and J are TRBV6-6 and TRBJ2-7, with D possibly TRBD1 on 6 matching bases. This CDR3 contains 15 residues. The V end was cut by 6 bases, the J end by 2 bases, with 17 bases between. Germline V lookup: CDR1 MNHNY, CDR2 SVGAGI (reference sequence). CDR3 bases: TGTGCCAGCAGCCTGGGGGCGGATCAAACCTACGAGCAGTACTTC. Protein: CASSLGADQTYEQYF.

This clone appeared once. The rearrangement joins TRBV5-1 to TRBJ2-3, with 8 positions matching TRBD2. The trim removed 4 bases at V and 5 bases at J, leaving 27 bases unmatched. CDR3 size: 21 residues. From germline, CDR1 is SGHRS and CDR2 YFSETQ. Here the CDR3 reads CASSTLAPDSSLGTSKDTQYF. The CDR3 DNA follows: TGCGCCAGCAGCACCCTTGCCCCAGATAGTAGTTTGGGGACTAGTAAAGATACGCAGTATTTT.

The chain is built from TRBV7-2 and TRBJ2-7; 9 bases align to TRBD1. CDR1 and CDR2 (germline): SGHTA, FQGNSA. This CDR3 has 15 amino acids. After removal of 1 base from V and 4 bases from J, the junction contained 5 bases not matched to a gene. CDR3 amino acids: CASSLEQGARYEQYF. The CDR3 DNA sequence: TGTGCCAGCAGCTTAGAACAGGGGGCAAGGTACGAGCAGTACTTC. Drawing the rest from reference TRBV7-2 and TRBJ2-7, the complete variable domain is GAGVSQSPSNKVTEKGKDVELRCDPISGHTALYWYRQSLGQGLEFLIYFQGNSAPDKSGLPSDRFSAERTGGSVSTLTIQRTQQEDSAVYLCASSLEQGARYEQYFGPGTRLTVT.

The chain employs TRBV2 and TRBJ2-7; tentatively, D is TRBD2 (7 bases). Between the trimmed V and J ends, which lost 6 bases and 3 bases, there was a span of 18 bases. Germline-derived CDR1 and CDR2 are SNHLY and FYNNEI. The CDR3 has 15 residues. CDR3 coding DNA: TGTGCCAGCAGCCTCCGGGCAGGGGAGGGCTACGAGCAGTACTTC. Translating it yields CASSLRAGEGYEQYF.

The rearrangement links TRBV11-1 to TRBJ1-4; no clear D. The V end was cut by 7 bases, the J end by 7 bases, with 7 bases between. The CDR3 sequence is 11 residues long. Looked up from germline, CDR1 is SGHAT and CDR2 is FQDESV (reference sequence). The CDR3 is CASMYSEKLFF. The DNA of the CDR3 is TGTGCCAGCATGTATAGTGAAAAACTGTTTTTT.